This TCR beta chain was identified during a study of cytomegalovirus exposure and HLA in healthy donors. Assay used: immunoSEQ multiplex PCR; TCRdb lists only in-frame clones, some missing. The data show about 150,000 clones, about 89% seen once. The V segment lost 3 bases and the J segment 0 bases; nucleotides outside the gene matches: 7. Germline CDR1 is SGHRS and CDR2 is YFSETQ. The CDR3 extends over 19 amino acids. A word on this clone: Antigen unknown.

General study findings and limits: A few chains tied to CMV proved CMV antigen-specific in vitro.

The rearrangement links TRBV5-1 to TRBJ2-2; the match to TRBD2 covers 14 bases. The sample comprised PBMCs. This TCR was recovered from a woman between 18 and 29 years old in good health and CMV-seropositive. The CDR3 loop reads CASSSGLAGVGANTGELFF. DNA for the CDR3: TGCGCCAGCAGCTCGGGACTAGCGGGAGTAGGGGCGAACACCGGGGAGCTGTTTTTT.